This T cell receptor beta chain was retrieved from a study of T cell responses to AZD1222 COVID-19 vaccine. Study-wide results and limits: Spike-wide coverage was observed for vaccine-associated CD4 TCRs, with dominant responses at 160-218 and 743-854.

Produced via immunoSEQ multiplex PCR; TCRdb's table is partial and in-frame only. The table shows under 150,000 clones, with 70% to 90% occurring only once. Germline V gives CDR1 SGDLS, CDR2 YYNGEE. CDR3 size: 15 residues. Trimming pared 0 bases from V and 4 bases from J, leaving 13 bases between. Concerning this clone: The target antigen is unknown.

V is TRBV9 and J is TRBJ2-5; TRBD2 might be the D (7 bases). The receptor was isolated from an adult in good health. The sequences come from peripheral blood, collected on day 0 of AZD1222 vaccination. CDR3 coding DNA: TGTGCCAGCAGCGTAGCTGGGGGGGCAAGAGAGACCCAGTACTTC. It translates to CASSVAGGARETQYF.